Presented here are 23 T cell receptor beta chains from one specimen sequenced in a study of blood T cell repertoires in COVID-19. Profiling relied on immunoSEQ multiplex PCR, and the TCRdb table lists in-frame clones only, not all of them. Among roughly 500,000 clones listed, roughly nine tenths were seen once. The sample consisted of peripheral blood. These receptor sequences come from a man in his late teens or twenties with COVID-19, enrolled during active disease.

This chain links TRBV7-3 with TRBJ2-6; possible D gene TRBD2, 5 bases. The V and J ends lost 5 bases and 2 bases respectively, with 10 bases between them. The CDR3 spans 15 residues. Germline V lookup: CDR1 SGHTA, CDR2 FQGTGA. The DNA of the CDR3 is TGTGCCAGCAGCCAAACTAGGGCTGGGGCCAACGTCCTGACTTTC. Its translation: CASSQTRAGANVLTF. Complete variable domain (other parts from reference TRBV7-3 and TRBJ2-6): GAGVSQTPSNKVTEKGKYVELRCDPISGHTALYWYRQSLGQGPEFLIYFQGTGAADDSGLPNDRFFAVRPEGSVSTLKIQRTERGDSAVYLCASSQTRAGANVLTFGAGSRLTVL.

The CDR3 DNA sequence: TGTGCCAGCAGCTTGGGACTAGCGGGCAGCTACAATGAGCAGTTCTTC. It translates to CASSLGLAGSYNEQFF. V and J are TRBV5-6 and TRBJ2-1; 10 bases map to TRBD2. V lost 0 bases to trimming and J lost 3 bases; unmatched junction nucleotides: 3. The CDR3 is 16 amino acids. Germline V gives CDR1 SGHDT, CDR2 YYEEEE.

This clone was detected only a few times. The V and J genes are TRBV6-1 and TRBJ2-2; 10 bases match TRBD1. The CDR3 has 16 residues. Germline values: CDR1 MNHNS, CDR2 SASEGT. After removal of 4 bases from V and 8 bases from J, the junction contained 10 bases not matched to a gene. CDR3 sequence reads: CASSVSLGQGFGELFF. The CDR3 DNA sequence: TGTGCCAGCAGTGTTAGCCTGGGACAGGGGTTTGGGGAGCTGTTTTTT.

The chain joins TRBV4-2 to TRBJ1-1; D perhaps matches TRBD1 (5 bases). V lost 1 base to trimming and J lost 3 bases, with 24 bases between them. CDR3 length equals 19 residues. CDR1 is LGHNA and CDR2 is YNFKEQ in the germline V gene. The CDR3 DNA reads TGTGCCAGCAGCCAAGGAACAGGCAGGCTTCTGAGAAAGGACACTGAAGCTTTCTTT. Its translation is CASSQGTGRLLRKDTEAFF.

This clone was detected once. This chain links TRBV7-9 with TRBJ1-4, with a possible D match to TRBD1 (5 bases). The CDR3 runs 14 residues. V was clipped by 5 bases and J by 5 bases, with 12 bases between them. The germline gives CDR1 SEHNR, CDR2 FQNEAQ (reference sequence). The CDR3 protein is CASSRGGINEKLFF. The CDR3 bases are TGTGCCAGCAGCCGTGGGGGGATAAATGAAAAACTGTTTTTT. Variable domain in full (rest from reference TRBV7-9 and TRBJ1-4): DTGVSQNPRHKITKRGQNVTFRCDPISEHNRLYWYRQTLGQGPEFLTYFQNEAQLEKSRLLSDRFSAERPKGSFSTLEIQRTEQGDSAMYLCASSRGGINEKLFFGSGTQLSVL.

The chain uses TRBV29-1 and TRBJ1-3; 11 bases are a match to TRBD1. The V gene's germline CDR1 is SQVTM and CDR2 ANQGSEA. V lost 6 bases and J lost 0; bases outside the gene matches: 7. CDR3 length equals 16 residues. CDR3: CSVATGTGGSGNTIYF. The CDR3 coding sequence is TGCAGCGTCGCTACCGGGACAGGGGGCTCTGGAAACACCATATATTTT.

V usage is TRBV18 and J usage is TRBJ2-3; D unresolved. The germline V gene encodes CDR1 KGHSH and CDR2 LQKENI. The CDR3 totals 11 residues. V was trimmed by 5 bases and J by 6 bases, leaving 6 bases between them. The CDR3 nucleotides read TGTGCCAGCTCAGAGTGGGATACGCAGTATTTT. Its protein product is CASSEWDTQYF.

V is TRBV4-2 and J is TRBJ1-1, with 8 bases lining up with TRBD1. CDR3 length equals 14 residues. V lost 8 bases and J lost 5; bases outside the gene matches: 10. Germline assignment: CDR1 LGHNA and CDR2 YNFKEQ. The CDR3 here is CASGGQGVGTEAFF. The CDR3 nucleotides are TGTGCCAGCGGAGGACAGGGTGTAGGAACTGAAGCTTTCTTT.

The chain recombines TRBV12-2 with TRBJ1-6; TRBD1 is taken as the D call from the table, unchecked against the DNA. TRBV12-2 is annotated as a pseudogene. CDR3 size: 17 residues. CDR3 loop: CASRAPQAGTGDSPLHF. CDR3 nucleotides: TGTGCAAGTCGCGCCCCTCAGGCGGGGACAGGGGATTCACCCCTCCACTTT.

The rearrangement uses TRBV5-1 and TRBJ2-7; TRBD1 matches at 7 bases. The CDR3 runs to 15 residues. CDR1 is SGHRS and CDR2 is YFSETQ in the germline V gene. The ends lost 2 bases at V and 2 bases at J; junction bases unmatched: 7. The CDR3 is CASSLTPGQTYEQYF. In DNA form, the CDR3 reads TGCGCCAGCAGCTTAACTCCGGGACAGACCTACGAGCAGTACTTC.

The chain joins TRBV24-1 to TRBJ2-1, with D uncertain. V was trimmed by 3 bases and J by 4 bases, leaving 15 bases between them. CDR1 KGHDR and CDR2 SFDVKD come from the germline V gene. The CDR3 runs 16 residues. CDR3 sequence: CATSDGSRISYNEQFF. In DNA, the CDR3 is TGTGCCACCAGTGATGGTAGCAGAATAAGTTACAATGAGCAGTTCTTC.

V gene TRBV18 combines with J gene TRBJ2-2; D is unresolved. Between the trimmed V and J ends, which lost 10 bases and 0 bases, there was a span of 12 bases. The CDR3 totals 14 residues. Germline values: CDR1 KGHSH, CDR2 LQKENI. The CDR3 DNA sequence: TGTGCCACCTTGACTCGTCCGAACACCGGGGAGCTGTTTTTT. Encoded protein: CATLTRPNTGELFF.

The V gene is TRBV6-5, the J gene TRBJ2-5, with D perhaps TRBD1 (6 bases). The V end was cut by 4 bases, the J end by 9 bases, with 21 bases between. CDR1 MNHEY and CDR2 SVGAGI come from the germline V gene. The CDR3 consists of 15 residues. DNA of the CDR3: TGTGCCAGCAGTTCTGATCCGACAGGCCGCCAGTCCCAGTACTTC. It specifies CASSSDPTGRQSQYF.

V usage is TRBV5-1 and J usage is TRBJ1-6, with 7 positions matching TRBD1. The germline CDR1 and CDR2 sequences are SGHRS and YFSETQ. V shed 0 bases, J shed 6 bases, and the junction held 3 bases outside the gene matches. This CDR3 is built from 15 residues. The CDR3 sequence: CASSLVGQPNSPLHF. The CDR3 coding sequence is TGCGCCAGCAGCTTGGTGGGACAGCCTAATTCACCCCTCCACTTT.

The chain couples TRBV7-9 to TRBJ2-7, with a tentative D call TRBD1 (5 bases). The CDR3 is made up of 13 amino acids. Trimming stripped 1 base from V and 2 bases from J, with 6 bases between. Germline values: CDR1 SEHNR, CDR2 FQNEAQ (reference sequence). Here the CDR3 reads CASSLEGPYEQYF. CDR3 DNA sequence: TGTGCCAGCAGCTTAGAGGGGCCCTACGAGCAGTACTTC.

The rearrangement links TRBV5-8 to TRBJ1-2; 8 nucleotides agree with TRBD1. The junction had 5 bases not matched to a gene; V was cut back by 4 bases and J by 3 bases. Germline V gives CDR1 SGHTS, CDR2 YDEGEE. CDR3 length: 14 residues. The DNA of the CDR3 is TGTGCCAGCAGCCTAGGACAGGGTGACTATGGCTACACCTTC. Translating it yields CASSLGQGDYGYTF. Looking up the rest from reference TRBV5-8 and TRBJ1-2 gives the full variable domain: EAGVTQSPTHLIKTRGQQATLRCSPISGHTSVYWYQQALGLGLQFLLWYDEGEERNRGNFPPRFSGRQFPNYSSELNVNALELEDSALYLCASSLGQGDYGYTFGSGTRLTVV.

DNA for the CDR3: TGTGCCAGCAGAAGGCAGGTGAACACTGAAGCTTTCTTT. Translating it yields CASRRQVNTEAFF. The rearrangement uses TRBV7-8 and TRBJ1-1, with D unclear. From germline, CDR1 is SGHVS and CDR2 FQNEAQ. The V and J ends lost 6 bases and 0 bases respectively, with 8 bases between them. This CDR3 is 13 amino acids long.

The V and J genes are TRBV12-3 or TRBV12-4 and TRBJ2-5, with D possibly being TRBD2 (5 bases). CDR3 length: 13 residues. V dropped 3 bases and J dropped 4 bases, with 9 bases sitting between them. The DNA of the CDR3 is TGTGCCAGCAGTTTTCGGGGAGTAGAGACCCAGTACTTC. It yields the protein CASSFRGVETQYF.

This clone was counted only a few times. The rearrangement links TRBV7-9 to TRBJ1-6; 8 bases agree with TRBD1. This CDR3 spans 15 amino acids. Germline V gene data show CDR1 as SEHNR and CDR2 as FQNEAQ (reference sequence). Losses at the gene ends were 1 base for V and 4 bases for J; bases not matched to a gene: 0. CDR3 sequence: CASSLGDRYNSPLHF. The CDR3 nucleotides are TGTGCCAGCAGCTTAGGGGACAGGTATAATTCACCCCTCCACTTT.

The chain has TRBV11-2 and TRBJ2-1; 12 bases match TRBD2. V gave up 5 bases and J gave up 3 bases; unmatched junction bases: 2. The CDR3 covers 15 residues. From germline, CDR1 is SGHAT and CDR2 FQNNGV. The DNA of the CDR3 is TGTGCCAGCAGCCCGACTAGCGGGAGCTACAATGAGCAGTTCTTC. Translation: CASSPTSGSYNEQFF.

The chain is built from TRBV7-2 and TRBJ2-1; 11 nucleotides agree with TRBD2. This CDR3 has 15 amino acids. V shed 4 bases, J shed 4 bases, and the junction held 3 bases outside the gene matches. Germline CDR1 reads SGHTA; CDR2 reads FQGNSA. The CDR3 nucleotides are TGTGCCAGCAGCTCGGGACTAGCGGTTTACAATGAGCAGTTCTTC. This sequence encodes CASSSGLAVYNEQFF.

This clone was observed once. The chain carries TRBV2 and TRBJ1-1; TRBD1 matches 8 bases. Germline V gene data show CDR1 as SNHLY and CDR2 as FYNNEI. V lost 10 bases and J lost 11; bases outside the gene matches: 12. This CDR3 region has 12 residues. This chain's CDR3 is CAKTGEFGDAFF. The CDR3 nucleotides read TGTGCCAAGACAGGGGAATTTGGGGATGCTTTCTTT.

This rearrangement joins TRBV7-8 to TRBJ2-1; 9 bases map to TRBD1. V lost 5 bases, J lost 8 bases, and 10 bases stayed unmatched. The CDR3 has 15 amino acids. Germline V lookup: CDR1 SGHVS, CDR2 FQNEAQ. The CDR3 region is CASSPSGTGIDEQFF. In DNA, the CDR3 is TGTGCCAGCAGCCCAAGTGGGACAGGGATCGATGAGCAGTTCTTC.